These 5 T cell receptor beta chains share one sample of origin, sequenced in a study of blood T cell repertoires in COVID-19. The repertoire was sequenced with immunoSEQ multiplex PCR; TCRdb's copy has only in-frame clones and lacks some. The profile shows more than 300,000 clones, 70% to 90% of them singletons. Sequencing was done on a sample of PBMCs or T cells enriched from blood (not recorded which). These TCRs come from a woman between 18 and 29 years old who had recovered from COVID-19.

The chain couples TRBV4-1 to TRBJ2-6; perhaps TRBD2 as D (5 bases). Germline-derived CDR1 and CDR2 are MGHRA and YSYEKL. This CDR3 contains 19 residues. V was trimmed by 0 bases and J by 3 bases, leaving 18 bases between them. CDR3 amino acids: CASSQEGPVFSDGANVLTF. CDR3 DNA sequence: TGCGCCAGCAGCCAAGAAGGGCCTGTGTTTAGCGATGGGGCCAACGTCCTGACTTTC.

The CDR3 reads CASSYSRGNYGYTF. CDR3 DNA sequence: TGTGCCAGCAGTTACTCGCGGGGGAACTATGGCTACACCTTC. This chain connects TRBV6-2 or TRBV6-3 to TRBJ1-2; tentatively, D is TRBD1 (5 bases). CDR1 and CDR2 from the germline V gene are MNHEY and SVGEGT. Trimming took 0 bases from V and 2 from J, leaving 7 bases between them. The CDR3 is 14 amino acids.

V is TRBV24-1 and J is TRBJ2-3; TRBD1 is a possible D gene (5 bases). CDR1 and CDR2 from the germline V gene are KGHDR and SFDVKD. Trimming removed 9 bases at V and 3 bases at J, with 12 bases between. CDR3 length: 13 amino acids. The CDR3 DNA reads TGTGCCACCGAAGGGGCCCTAACAGATACGCAGTATTTT. Its protein is CATEGALTDTQYF.

This chain links TRBV27 with TRBJ2-3; perhaps TRBD2 as D (6 bases). This CDR3 has 18 residues. Trimming cost V 5 bases and J 3 bases, with 24 bases left between them. CDR1 is MNHEY, CDR2 SMNVEV, per germline (reference sequence). The CDR3 nucleotides are TGTGCCAGCAGTACAGTTAAACAAAGCGGGCCGGTAACAGATACGCAGTATTTT. It is translated as CASSTVKQSGPVTDTQYF.

The CDR3: CASSYGTAYNEQFF. The CDR3 coding sequence is TGTGCCAGCAGTTACGGGACAGCCTACAATGAGCAGTTCTTC. The genes are TRBV7-2 and TRBJ2-1; 7 nucleotides match TRBD1. Per germline, CDR1 SGHTA and CDR2 FQGNSA. The CDR3 has 14 residues. The V segment lost 6 bases and the J segment 2 bases; nucleotides outside the gene matches: 4.